This T cell receptor (beta chain) was sequenced for a study of STAT3 mutations in large granular lymphocyte leukemia. Study-level results: All newly emerging clones after therapy were STAT3 wild type. Clonal expansion was inferred from other time points because no sample existed at each clone's first appearance. At least one immunodominant TCR beta clonotype appeared in every T-cell large granular lymphocyte leukemia patient.

Using immunoSEQ multiplex PCR, the repertoire was profiled, and TCRdb retains in-frame clones only, with some absent. Altogether 30,000 to 35,000 clones are present, more than 60% being singletons, with the ten largest covering roughly 31%. Concerning this clone: Antigen specificity is unknown.

The CDR3 has 14 residues. Trimming removed 0 bases at V and 7 bases at J, with 15 bases between. Germline V gene lookup returns CDR1 GTSNPN and CDR2 SVGIG (reference sequence). This receptor was identified in a woman aged 50 to 60 with T-cell large granular lymphocyte leukemia. Some clones in this sample may be carry-over from other donors' samples. Specimen: peripheral blood mononuclear cells. The J gene is TRBJ1-2, the V gene TRBV30; D unresolved. CDR3 DNA sequence: TGTGCCTGGAGTGTAACGTTTGGGAGGGCTGGCTACACCTTC. Translation gives CAWSVTFGRAGYTF.